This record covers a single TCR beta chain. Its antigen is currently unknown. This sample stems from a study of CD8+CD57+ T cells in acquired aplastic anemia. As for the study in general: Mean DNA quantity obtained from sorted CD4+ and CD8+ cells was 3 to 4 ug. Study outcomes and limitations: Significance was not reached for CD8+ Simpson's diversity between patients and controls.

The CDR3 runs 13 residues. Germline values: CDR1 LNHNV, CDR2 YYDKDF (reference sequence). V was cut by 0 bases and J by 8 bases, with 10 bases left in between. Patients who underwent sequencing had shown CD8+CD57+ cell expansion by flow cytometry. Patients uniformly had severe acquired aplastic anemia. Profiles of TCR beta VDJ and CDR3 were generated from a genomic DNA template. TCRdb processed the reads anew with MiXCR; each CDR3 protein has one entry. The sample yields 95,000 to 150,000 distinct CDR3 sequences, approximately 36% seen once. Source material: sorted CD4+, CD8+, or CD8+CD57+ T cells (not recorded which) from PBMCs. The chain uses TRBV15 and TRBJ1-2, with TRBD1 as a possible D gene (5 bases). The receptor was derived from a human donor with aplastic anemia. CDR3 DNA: TGTGCCACCAGCAGAGATGGGGCGGAAGGCTACACCTTC. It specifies CATSRDGAEGYTF. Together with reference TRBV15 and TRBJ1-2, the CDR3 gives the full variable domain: DAMVIQNPRYQVTQFGKPVTLSCSQTLNHNVMYWYQQKSSQAPKLLFHYYDKDFNNEADTPDNFQSRRPNTSFCFLDIRSPGLGDTAMYLCATSRDGAEGYTFGSGTRLTVV.